The clone carrying this T cell receptor (beta chain) was counted only a few times. V lost 4 bases and J lost 0, with 17 bases in between. The germline V gene encodes CDR1 SGDLS and CDR2 YYNGEE. This CDR3 spans 18 amino acids. The data belong to a study of T cell responses to AZD1222 COVID-19 vaccine. Data came from immunoSEQ multiplex PCR; TCRdb stores just in-frame clones and leaves some out. The table has fewer than 110,000 clones, 70% to 90% seen once. This sequence joins TRBV9 and TRBJ1-6; perhaps TRBD1 as D (6 bases). This clonotype was sampled from an adult who received the AZD1222 COVID-19 vaccine. The starting material was peripheral blood, obtained 28 days after the second AZD1222 dose. Written as DNA, the CDR3 is TGTGCCAGCAGCCCACGGGACATTCGAAGCTCCTATAATTCACCCCTCCACTTT. This encodes CASSPRDIRSSYNSPLHF.